This TCR beta chain was captured by sequencing in a study of regulatory T cells in long-lasting Graves disease (dated by TCRdb to the early 2020s). With respect to the entire study: Persistent Graves' disease was defined as antithyroid drug treatment for over 5 years with persistently positive TSH receptor autoantibodies. Peripheral blood TCR sequencing and RNA sequencing compared persistent Graves' disease patients with newly diagnosed Graves' disease patients. The study took place in China and was registered as a clinical trial. TCR sequencing covered around 13 persistent and roughly 20 newly diagnosed Graves' disease patients, about 35 samples in total. In the clinical cohort, patients with persistent Graves' disease had used antithyroid drugs for an average of about 10 years.

A note on this clonotype: No antigen is known for it. No much larger clone is present one base from it, and per-base qualities are unavailable.

Library preparation employed multiplex PCR. Sequencing was performed on an Illumina HiSeq 4000. TCR beta libraries were built with iRepertoire HTBI primers and Arm-PCR amplification of CDR3 regions. Before sequencing, the PCR products went through gel purification. In the authors' own workflow: Gene usage analysis of CDR3 amino acid clonotypes used the approximately 62 TRBV and around 14 TRBJ segments found across samples. Filtered high-quality paired reads were merged into contigs using COPE and FqMerger. Contigs were aligned with BLAST to IMGT TRBV, TRBD and TRBJ reference genes, and CDR3 was defined per IMGT. Any clonotype with a frequency above 0.1% was counted as a highly expanded clone. Shannon entropy was used to measure repertoire diversity, and the Gini coefficient was used to measure V-J evenness. Clonotypes shared by more than one individual were considered public. The public reads were reprocessed in TCRdb via fastp at Q25 and MiXCR, keeping in-frame beta chains. Rows merge per CDR3 protein into single entries with the most common DNA and genes. The V and J calls follow TCRdb's processing rather than the paper's. In all, the sample holds roughly 400,000 distinct CDR3 sequences, and around 20% of those were seen once. Over 11% of the sample rests with the top ten.

What the time point label conveys for this sample: persistent/refractory GD, antithyroid drugs over 5 years with positive TRAb. For both TCR sequencing and RNA sequencing, RNA was extracted from PBMCs using TRIzol. Graves' disease was diagnosed according to American Thyroid Association guidelines. The patients came from an endocrinology department in Xi'an, China. Each patient gave 7.5 to 10 milliliters of peripheral blood, collected in an EDTA anticoagulant tube. Ficoll Paque Plus density gradient separation was used to isolate PBMCs, and no further T cell sorting was performed. An Agilent 2100 Bioanalyzer and agarose gel were used to check RNA quality, while a NanoDrop 2000 measured RNA concentration. Here is what the overall study found, with its caveats: More public clonotypes were shared among persistent patients (2,741) than among newly diagnosed patients (966). Sequencing and analysis were restricted to the TCR beta chain. TRBV28, TRBJ1-2 and TRBJ2-5 were preferentially used in persistent disease, while TRBV20-1 and TRBJ2-1 were favored in newly diagnosed disease. The small sample size was acknowledged by the authors as a limitation that may reduce accuracy. Compared with newly diagnosed patients, persistent Graves' disease patients had lower TCR Shannon entropy and fewer highly expanded clones, which suggests clonal expansion. Only peripheral blood was studied, because thyroid tissue, the primary lesion, was inaccessible.

Inclusive of the bounding cysteine and phenylalanine, the CDR3 is 14 residues long. Only the CDR3 region is kept as DNA, spanning 42 bases read in frame from base 1. Here V drops 0 bases and J drops 5 bases, and the junction holds 4 bases not matched to any gene. CDR1 and CDR2 (SGHTA, FQGTGA) derive from the germline V gene. The clonotype comes from a female donor with Graves disease. This chain joins TRBV7-3 to TRBJ2-7, and TRBD1 aligns with 7 junction nucleotides. Source: peripheral blood mononuclear cells (PBMCs), taken when the disease was refractory, from a patient treated with antithyroid drugs. The DNA reads as follows: TGTGCCAGCAGCTTAACAGGGGGCTATAACGAGCAGTACTTC. This gives the protein CASSLTGGYNEQYF. The full variable domain, with segments outside the CDR3 supplied by the reference TRBV7-3 and TRBJ2-7 proteins, appears as GAGVSQTPSNKVTEKGKYVELRCDPISGHTALYWYRQSLGQGPEFLIYFQGTGAADDSGLPNDRFFAVRPEGSVSTLKIQRTERGDSAVYLCASSLTGGYNEQYFGPGTRLTVT.